This entry describes one T cell receptor beta chain. Its antigen is still unknown. The data stem from a study of CD8 T cells in ankylosing spondylitis. Study observations and caveats: Disease-associated clones were CD8+ and fairly uncommon in peripheral blood. The authors reported significant enrichment of disease-linked clones in matched ankylosing spondylitis synovial fluid.

The CDR3 is 16 residues long. Germline V CDR1 and CDR2: MNHNS, SASEGT. J lost 1 base, V lost 5 bases, and 6 bases had no gene match. TCRdb used MiXCR to reprocess the 5' RACE reads, holding one entry per CDR3 protein. The sample carries 250,000 to 300,000 distinct CDR3 sequences, approximately 20% recorded once. The chain combines TRBV6-1 with TRBJ2-7; 12 nucleotides agree with TRBD1. The specimen sequenced was blood, either unsorted or a sorted T cell fraction (not recorded which). The TCR originated in a male donor with ankylosing spondylitis or in good health (not recorded which). The CDR3 DNA reads as TGTGCCAGCAGTAAGGGACAGGGGGCACCATCCTACGAGCAGTACGTC. Translated: CASSKGQGAPSYEQYV.